These 3 T cell receptor beta chains were all obtained from the same sample, sequenced in a study of CD8 T cells in Susac syndrome. Random hexamers primed reverse transcription of about 0.5 to 1 ug RNA. In TCRdb, the immunoSEQ multiplex PCR reads were re-called with MiXCR into one record per CDR3 protein. The sample has 150,000 to 200,000 distinct CDR3 sequences; roughly 95% are singletons. The sample consisted of CD4+ T cells from PBMCs. The source is a human donor with multiple sclerosis.

The chain recombines TRBV29-1 with TRBJ2-7; TRBD1 agrees at 7 bases. Germline V gene lookup returns CDR1 SQVTM and CDR2 ANQGSEA. This CDR3 has 13 amino acids. Trimming at V came to 7 bases and at J to 2 bases, leaving 8 bases not matched to a gene. CDR3 bases: TGCAGCGCAACCTGGACAGGCACCTACGAGCAGTACTTC. Amino acid sequence: CSATWTGTYEQYF.

The chain carries TRBV29-1 and TRBJ1-1; 9 bases map to TRBD1. Germline V gene lookup returns CDR1 SQVTM and CDR2 ANQGSEA. The junction had 8 bases not matched to a gene; V was cut back by 6 bases and J by 6 bases. This CDR3 comprises 13 residues. This chain's CDR3 is CSVKTGGWSEAFF. CDR3 coding DNA: TGCAGCGTAAAAACAGGGGGCTGGTCTGAAGCTTTCTTT.

This clonotype was seen just once. The chain employs TRBV4-1 and TRBJ2-2; D is perhaps TRBD2 (6 bases). Germline loops: CDR1 MGHRA, CDR2 YSYEKL. This CDR3 is 16 amino acids long. Trimming stripped 1 base from V and 1 base from J, with 10 bases between. Here the CDR3 DNA reads TGCGCCAGCAGCCAAGGAGTCGGGAGGAACACCGGGGAGCTGTTTTTT. It translates to CASSQGVGRNTGELFF.